These 26 T cell receptor beta chains share one sample of origin, sequenced in a study of T cell repertoires in cytomegalovirus infection. TCRdb recomputed calls from the reads with MiXCR, one row per CDR3 protein. The sample shows about 130,000 distinct CDR3 sequences, over 25% of them seen only once. Their antigen targets remain unknown. The sample was CD8+ T cells from cultured PBMCs, taken from culture after CMV antigen stimulation. These receptors were taken from a human donor in good health (CMV status not recorded). Some clones in this sample may be carry-over from other donors' samples.

The chain uses TRBV11-2 and TRBJ2-3; TRBD1 matches 9 bases. Trimming removed 4 bases from V and 6 bases from J; junction bases left unmatched: 5. CDR1 and CDR2 (germline): SGHAT, FQNNGV. The CDR3 contains 14 residues. The CDR3 coding sequence is TGTGCCAGCAGCTCTGGGACAGGGCCCGATACGCAGTATTTT. Its protein product is CASSSGTGPDTQYF.

This clonotype was seen a few times. The CDR3 here is CASSLAASGLAGGPNEQFF. The CDR3 DNA is TGTGCCAGCAGCTTAGCCGCGTCGGGACTAGCGGGGGGGCCCAATGAGCAGTTCTTC. The chain has TRBV7-6 and TRBJ2-1, with 16 bases aligning to TRBD2. J gave up 6 bases and V 0 bases, and 8 bases lay outside the gene matches. The CDR3 runs 19 residues. Germline V lookup: CDR1 SGHVS, CDR2 FNYEAQ.

The chain couples TRBV28 to TRBJ2-3, with D possibly matching TRBD1 (5 bases). The V end was cut by 4 bases, the J end by 2 bases, with 10 bases between. The CDR3 extends over 14 amino acids. Germline V gene sequence: CDR1 MDHEN, CDR2 SYDVKM. CDR3 region: CASSSDILTDTQYF. DNA for the CDR3: TGTGCCAGCAGTTCGGACATACTCACAGATACGCAGTATTTT.

J is TRBJ2-7 and V is TRBV7-6; maybe TRBD1 (6 bases). The CDR3 sequence is 18 residues long. The V gene lost 1 base and the J gene lost 4 bases, with 23 bases spanning the gap. CDR1 SGHVS and CDR2 FNYEAQ come from the germline V gene. For the CDR3, the DNA is TGTGCCAGCAGCTTAGTAGGGGGTGGTCTACAGGGTACTTACGAGCAGTACTTC. This encodes CASSLVGGGLQGTYEQYF. Looking up the rest from reference TRBV7-6 and TRBJ2-7 gives the full variable domain: GAGVSQSPRYKVTKRGQDVALRCDPISGHVSLYWYRQALGQGPEFLTYFNYEAQQDKSGLPNDRFSAERPEGSISTLTIQRTEQRDSAMYRCASSLVGGGLQGTYEQYFGPGTRLTVT.

This clonotype was seen a few times. J is TRBJ2-1 and V is TRBV7-6, with D hard to call. Germline V gene lookup returns CDR1 SGHVS and CDR2 FNYEAQ. V was clipped by 5 bases and J by 4 bases, with 12 bases between them. This CDR3 is built from 14 residues. The CDR3 sequence: CASSTKGGYNEQFF. DNA of the CDR3: TGTGCCAGCAGCACCAAGGGTGGATACAATGAGCAGTTCTTC.

In this sample, this clonotype turned up a few times. The chain links TRBV7-8 to TRBJ2-3, with D possibly being TRBD1 (6 bases). There are 16 residues in the CDR3. CDR1 is SGHVS, CDR2 FQNEAQ, per germline. V was clipped by 2 bases and J by 4 bases, with 16 bases between them. CDR3 nucleotide sequence: TGTGCCAGCAGCTTACCGACAGGTCGTAGGTCAGATACGCAGTATTTT. This codes for CASSLPTGRRSDTQYF.

V gene TRBV9 combines with J gene TRBJ1-1; D perhaps matches TRBD1 (5 bases). Germline CDR1 is SGDLS and CDR2 is YYNGEE. The V end lost 0 bases, the J end lost 0 bases, and 12 bases lay between the germline ends. The CDR3 spans 16 residues. The CDR3 DNA is TGTGCCAGCAGCGTAGCGTTAGGACAATTGAACACTGAAGCTTTCTTT. Translating it yields CASSVALGQLNTEAFF.

The sample holds a few counts of this clonotype. The rearrangement links TRBV11-2 to TRBJ2-5, with D hard to call. The germline V gene encodes CDR1 SGHAT and CDR2 FQNNGV. V shed 1 base and J shed 2 bases, with 8 bases lying between them. The CDR3 loop spans 14 amino acids. This CDR3 is CASSLAYGQETQYF. The CDR3 DNA reads as TGTGCCAGCAGCTTAGCCTATGGACAAGAGACCCAGTACTTC.

The CDR3 sequence is CASSTNRDRGFLKGYTF. CDR3 DNA: TGTGCCAGCAGCACTAACCGGGACAGGGGCTTTCTAAAGGGCTACACCTTC. The V gene is TRBV3-1, the J gene TRBJ1-2, with 10 bases aligning to TRBD1. Germline V CDR1 and CDR2: LGHDT, YNNKEL (reference sequence). V was clipped by 5 bases and J by 8 bases; unmatched bases: 17. CDR3 length: 17 residues.

V gene TRBV7-6 combines with J gene TRBJ2-1; 9 nucleotides line up with TRBD2. Germline V lookup: CDR1 SGHVS, CDR2 FNYEAQ. The CDR3 runs 18 residues. J gave up 9 bases and V 5 bases, and 20 bases lay outside the gene matches. The DNA for the CDR3 is TGTGCCAGCAGCCGCTTAGCCTCCTCAAGCGGGGGGAAGGGTGAGCAGTTCTTC. It specifies CASSRLASSSGGKGEQFF.

In its sample, this clonotype was seen many times. The chain employs TRBV7-8 and TRBJ1-5; D unresolved. The germline CDR1 and CDR2 sequences are SGHVS and FQNEAQ. CDR3 length: 14 residues. V shed 5 bases and J shed 5 bases, with 13 bases lying between them. The CDR3 DNA reads as TGTGCCAGCAGCCCAGCCAGCCGGGATCAGCCCCAGCATTTT. Protein product: CASSPASRDQPQHF.

The chain has TRBV4-3 and TRBJ2-4; a possible D gene is TRBD1 (5 bases). The germline CDR1 and CDR2 sequences are LGHNA and YSLEER. The CDR3 has 15 amino acids. The V end lost 0 bases, the J end lost 7 bases, and 13 bases lay between the germline ends. Here the CDR3 DNA reads TGCGCCAGCAGCCAAGATCGGGCAGGGTACAACATTCAGTACTTC. As protein: CASSQDRAGYNIQYF.

The chain links TRBV28 to TRBJ2-2; D is perhaps TRBD1 (6 bases). The CDR3 extends over 16 amino acids. V was pared by 6 bases and J by 2 bases, with 16 bases between. Germline-derived CDR1 and CDR2 are MDHEN and SYDVKM. CDR3 amino acids: CASRPINGGNTGELFF. The CDR3 coding sequence is TGTGCCAGCAGGCCGATCAATGGGGGCAACACCGGGGAGCTGTTTTTT.

J is TRBJ1-1 and V is TRBV7-8, with no clear D. Germline values: CDR1 SGHVS, CDR2 FQNEAQ. V was trimmed by 1 base and J by 0 bases, leaving 21 bases between them. CDR3 size: 19 residues. The CDR3 DNA is TGTGCCAGCAGCTTAGGTAAAGGGCCCCTCGATAAGATGAACACTGAAGCTTTCTTT. Translation gives CASSLGKGPLDKMNTEAFF.

This clonotype appeared a few times. The genes are TRBV28 and TRBJ1-3; TRBD1 is a possible D gene (6 bases). Germline loops: CDR1 MDHEN, CDR2 SYDVKM. The V gene lost 6 bases and the J gene lost 1 base, with 19 bases spanning the gap. This CDR3 is built from 17 residues. The CDR3 protein is CASREATGSESGNTIYF. In nucleotides, the CDR3 is TGTGCCAGCAGAGAAGCGACAGGCTCCGAATCTGGAAACACCATATATTTT.

The rearrangement uses TRBV5-1 and TRBJ1-1; D is possibly TRBD1 (5 bases). Germline CDR1 reads SGHRS; CDR2 reads YFSETQ. The CDR3 contains 15 residues. Trimming took 3 bases from V and 0 from J, leaving 12 bases between them. This CDR3 is CASSSGTDMNTEAFF. CDR3 nucleotides: TGCGCCAGCAGCTCCGGGACGGACATGAACACTGAAGCTTTCTTT.

This clonotype turned up a few times. CDR3 sequence (DNA): TGTGCCAGCAGTGAACTAGACGCAGCTAACTATGGCTACACCTTC. Its translation: CASSELDAANYGYTF. V usage is TRBV6-1 and J usage is TRBJ1-2; unclear D gene. Germline assignment: CDR1 MNHNS and CDR2 SASEGT. The CDR3 consists of 15 residues. The V end was cut by 2 bases, the J end by 0 bases, with 10 bases between.

This clonotype occurred a few times. The chain couples TRBV9 to TRBJ2-3; no firm D call. The CDR3 has 15 amino acids. CDR1 is SGDLS, CDR2 YYNGEE, per germline. Between the trimmed V and J ends, which lost 1 base and 2 bases, there was a span of 11 bases. The DNA for the CDR3 is TGTGCCAGCAGCGTATCGAGGAATCCCACAGATACGCAGTATTTT. This sequence encodes CASSVSRNPTDTQYF.

V usage is TRBV6-6 and J usage is TRBJ2-5; no definite D call. Trimming stripped 5 bases from V and 5 bases from J, with 21 bases between. Per germline, CDR1 MNHNY and CDR2 SVGAGI (reference sequence). The CDR3 loop spans 16 amino acids. CDR3: CASSPRQASHGETQYF. CDR3 in DNA: TGTGCCAGCAGTCCCCGGCAGGCCTCTCATGGGGAGACCCAGTACTTC.

The chain joins TRBV4-1 to TRBJ2-2; TRBD1 matches at 8 bases. The V and J ends lost 2 bases and 4 bases, in that order; junction bases with no gene match: 6. There are 16 residues in the CDR3. Germline CDR1 MGHRA, CDR2 YSYEKL. The CDR3 here is CASSQFAGQGTGELFF. CDR3 in DNA: TGCGCCAGCAGCCAATTTGCAGGACAGGGCACCGGGGAGCTGTTTTTT.

This clonotype was seen more than once but under ten times. The genes are TRBV4-1 and TRBJ2-7; 8 nucleotides line up with TRBD1. V dropped 4 bases and J dropped 1; count of bases not matched to a gene: 3. CDR1 and CDR2 from the germline V gene are MGHRA and YSYEKL. The CDR3 covers 14 residues. The CDR3 nucleotides are TGCGCCAGCAGCCTGAGGACAGGGTCCTACGAGCAGTACTTC. This codes for CASSLRTGSYEQYF.

This clonotype was seen more than once but under ten times. The chain combines TRBV20-1 with TRBJ1-1, with TRBD1 matching over 7 bases. Trimming took 3 bases from V and 3 from J; bases not matched to a gene: 4. The CDR3 runs to 13 residues. Germline CDR1 is DFQATT and CDR2 is SNEGSKA (reference sequence). The CDR3 region is CSASQGGDTEAFF. In nucleotides, the CDR3 is TGCAGTGCTAGTCAGGGGGGGGACACTGAAGCTTTCTTT.

This clonotype occurred a few times. V is TRBV11-1 and J is TRBJ1-3; no firm D call. V lost 0 bases to trimming and J lost 0 bases, with 9 bases between them. The CDR3 totals 16 residues. Germline CDR1 and CDR2: SGHAT and FQDESV (reference sequence). CDR3 residues: CASSLALPISGNTIYF. The CDR3 DNA is TGTGCCAGCAGCTTAGCGCTACCGATCTCTGGAAACACCATATATTTT.

This clonotype was seen more than once but under ten times. The gene calls are TRBV6-5 and TRBJ2-5; D remains ambiguous. V lost 0 bases and J 4 bases, leaving 3 bases between the germline ends. The CDR3 spans 12 residues. The germline gives CDR1 MNHEY, CDR2 SVGAGI. This CDR3 reads CASSYSGETQYF. CDR3 nucleotide sequence: TGTGCCAGCAGTTACTCGGGAGAGACCCAGTACTTC.

In this sample, this clonotype turned up a few times. The chain has TRBV7-2 and TRBJ1-2; D remains ambiguous. In germline, CDR1 is SGHTA, CDR2 FQGNSA. This CDR3 has 15 amino acids. V gave up 5 bases and J gave up 4 bases, with 17 bases separating them. The DNA for the CDR3 is TGTGCCAGCAGCCACCGGGAGGTAGTTGGCTATGGCTACACCTTC. Its protein is CASSHREVVGYGYTF.

This chain joins TRBV5-6 and TRBJ1-5; D gene uncertain. Trimming took off 3 bases at V and 4 bases at J, with 11 bases between the two ends. Looked up from germline, CDR1 is SGHDT and CDR2 is YYEEEE. The CDR3 extends over 14 amino acids. In DNA, the CDR3 is TGTGCCAGCAGCTCCATGTTACTTAATCAGCCCCAGCATTTT. Translating gives CASSSMLLNQPQHF.